Presented here are 15 T cell receptor beta chains from one specimen sequenced in a study of CD8+CD57+ T cells in acquired aplastic anemia. TCR beta VDJ and CDR3 were profiled, and genomic DNA was the template. TCRdb re-analysed the reads in MiXCR, keeping a single row per CDR3 protein. The sample lists approximately 170,000 distinct CDR3 sequences; about 64% were seen once. Sample: sorted CD4+, CD8+, or CD8+CD57+ T cells (not recorded which) from PBMCs. These receptors came from a human donor in good health.

The chain combines TRBV7-2 with TRBJ1-2; D unresolved. Germline V gene sequence: CDR1 SGHTA, CDR2 FQGNSA. CDR3 length: 13 amino acids. Deletions cut 5 bases from V and 4 bases from J, with 11 bases between. CDR3 in DNA: TGTGCCAGCAGCCTAGGCCTCTTCTATGGCTACACCTTC. This translates into CASSLGLFYGYTF.

Ten or more counts support this clonotype. The J gene is TRBJ2-7, the V gene TRBV30; TRBD1 is a possible D gene (6 bases). Between the trimmed V and J ends, which lost 5 bases and 3 bases, there was a span of 8 bases. Germline V lookup: CDR1 GTSNPN, CDR2 SVGIG (reference sequence). The CDR3 is 11 amino acids. CDR3 protein: CAWLQGYEQYF. The CDR3, as DNA: TGTGCCTGGCTACAGGGCTACGAGCAGTACTTC.

This clonotype has a single count. V and J are TRBV25-1 and TRBJ1-1; 8 nucleotides align to TRBD1. Germline lookup yields CDR1 MGHDK and CDR2 SYGVNS. J was trimmed by 3 bases and V by 4 bases; bases with no gene match: 7. CDR3 size: 15 residues. The CDR3, as DNA: TGTGCCAGCAGTGTACAGGGGGGAGGAGACACTGAAGCTTTCTTT. This encodes CASSVQGGGDTEAFF.

V usage is TRBV20-1 and J usage is TRBJ2-3; 7 bases are a match to TRBD2. CDR1 is DFQATT and CDR2 is SNEGSKA in the germline V gene (reference sequence). The junction had 7 bases not matched to a gene; V was cut back by 1 base and J by 0 bases. There are 16 residues in the CDR3. CDR3 DNA: TGCAGTGCTAGAGCGGGAGCGGGGCTAAGCACAGATACGCAGTATTTT. This sequence encodes CSARAGAGLSTDTQYF.

In this sample, this clonotype turned up many times. The rearrangement links TRBV13 to TRBJ2-1, with D tentatively TRBD2 (6 bases). V shed 3 bases and J shed 6 bases, with 9 bases lying between them. CDR1 is PRHDT, CDR2 FYEKMQ, per germline (reference sequence). The CDR3 spans 13 residues. CDR3 nucleotide sequence: TGTGCCAGCAGCTTGACTAGTAGCAATGAGCAGTTCTTC. This translates into CASSLTSSNEQFF.

This clonotype was counted ten times or more. The chain links TRBV6-5 to TRBJ1-1; D is perhaps TRBD1 (6 bases). The CDR3 totals 14 residues. Per the germline V gene, CDR1 is MNHEY and CDR2 is SVGAGI. Trimming took 2 bases from V and 1 from J, leaving 8 bases between them. CDR3 nucleotide sequence: TGTGCCAGCAGTTACGCAGGGGCGAACACTGAAGCTTTCTTT. Translation gives CASSYAGANTEAFF.

The rearrangement uses TRBV7-9 and TRBJ2-1; D unclear. This CDR3 has 12 residues. Germline CDR1 and CDR2: SEHNR and FQNEAQ (reference sequence). V lost 1 base, J lost 13 bases, and 11 bases lay in between. DNA of the CDR3: TGTGCCAGCAGCTTAGGCGCCACGCTTCAGTTCTTC. Its translation: CASSLGATLQFF.

The gene calls are TRBV7-8 and TRBJ2-5, with 9 bases aligning to TRBD1. The CDR3 has 15 residues. V shed 3 bases and J 5 bases; nucleotides not matched to a gene: 7. The germline V gene has CDR1 SGHVS and CDR2 FQNEAQ. CDR3: CASSLGTGSRETQYF. CDR3 nucleotides: TGTGCCAGCAGCTTGGGGACAGGGAGTCGGGAGACCCAGTACTTC. Drawing the rest from reference TRBV7-8 and TRBJ2-5, the complete variable domain is GAGVSQSPRYKVAKRGQDVALRCDPISGHVSLFWYQQALGQGPEFLTYFQNEAQLDKSGLPSDRFFAERPEGSVSTLKIQRTQQEDSAVYLCASSLGTGSRETQYFGPGTRLLVL.

This clonotype has at least ten counts. The rearrangement links TRBV6-4 to TRBJ2-1, with 10 positions matching TRBD2. Trimming removed 5 bases from V and 5 bases from J; junction bases left unmatched: 6. The CDR3 has 15 amino acids. Germline V gene sequence: CDR1 MRHNA, CDR2 SNTAGT. CDR3 DNA sequence: TGTGCCAGCAGTAGGACTAGCGGAGCTCACAATGAGCAGTTCTTC. This translates into CASSRTSGAHNEQFF.

J is TRBJ2-6 and V is TRBV7-9; no clear D. The CDR3 has 15 residues. V was trimmed by 5 bases and J by 0 bases, leaving 8 bases between them. Looked up from germline, CDR1 is SEHNR and CDR2 is FQNEAQ (reference sequence). The CDR3 region has the DNA TGTGCCAGCAGCGGACGGAACTCTGGGGCCAACGTCCTGACTTTC. It encodes CASSGRNSGANVLTF.

The J gene is TRBJ1-1, the V gene TRBV6-1; no definite D call. CDR3 size: 13 residues. Trimming cost V 4 bases and J 2 bases, with 8 bases left between them. Germline-derived CDR1 and CDR2 are MNHNS and SASEGT. Here the CDR3 DNA reads TGTGCCAGCAGTGCCTGGGATAACACTGAAGCTTTCTTT. Its translation: CASSAWDNTEAFF.

As regards this clonotype: A much larger clone sits a single nucleotide away, making a read error possible. V is TRBV4-1 and J is TRBJ1-1; D ambiguous. The CDR3 contains 15 residues. Trimming removed 4 bases from V and 1 base from J, with 13 bases in between. Germline CDR1 is MGHRA and CDR2 is YSYEKL. CDR3 residues: CASSREYRKNTEAFF. The DNA of the CDR3 is TGCGCCAGCAGCCGAGAGTACAGAAAGAACACTGAAGCTTTCTTT.

In the case of this clonotype: Sequence at one end of the junction differs from germline and may be a read error. The chain uses TRBV7-8 and TRBJ1-3; D uncertain. Germline CDR1 and CDR2: SGHVS and FQNEAQ. The CDR3 consists of 15 residues. The CDR3, as DNA: TGTTCCAGCGGATTCCCGAGGGTCTCTGGAAACACCATATATTTT. Protein: CSSGFPRVSGNTIYF.

This clonotype was found many times. The gene calls are TRBV6-5 and TRBJ2-7; no definite D call. Germline V gene lookup returns CDR1 MNHEY and CDR2 SVGAGI. The germline V and J ends were trimmed by 0 bases and 4 bases, with 10 bases remaining between them. The CDR3 length is 14 residues. This CDR3 is CASSYSGRRYEQYF. The CDR3 nucleotides read TGTGCCAGCAGTTACTCAGGCAGACGATACGAGCAGTACTTC.

In its sample, this clonotype was seen once. V is TRBV7-9 and J is TRBJ2-3; no clear D gene. Trimming shortened V by 5 bases and J by 4 bases, and 16 bases separated the two germline ends. Germline V gives CDR1 SEHNR, CDR2 FQNEAQ (reference sequence). This CDR3 contains 15 residues. The CDR3 DNA is TGTGCCAGCAGCCCGATAAGTGCGTGGCCAGATACGCAGTATTTT. Translated, it gives CASSPISAWPDTQYF.